These T cell receptor beta chains were read from a single sample in a study of T-cell reconstitution after alpha-beta-depleted transplantation in children. TCRdb re-derived calls from the PCR reads in MiXCR, one entry per CDR3 protein. Here the sample spans fewer than 95,000 distinct CDR3 sequences, 12% being singletons. The sample in question was PBMCs from the stem cell graft donor, obtained from the stem cell graft. The receptors derive from a human donor who donated a stem cell graft to a child with inherited bone marrow failure. Both conserved end residues are part of each CDR3. Fields, in order: CDR3 DNA, CDR3 protein, V gene, clone size, D gene, CDR3 length, J gene. A D gene is named only where the DNA matches it firmly. The size entry is marked missing in some rows and otherwise reads once, few, many or a size class.

CDR3nt: TGTGCCAGCAGCTTAGACGTGTTTGCCCAAGAGACCCAGTACTTC
CDR3aa: CASSLDVFAQETQYF
v_gene: TRBV11-1
abundance: few
d_gene: .
len: 15
j_gene: TRBJ2-5

CDR3nt: TGCGCCAGCATGCACACCGGGGAGCTGTTTTTT
CDR3aa: CASMHTGELFF
v_gene: TRBV5-1
abundance: many
d_gene: .
len: 11
j_gene: TRBJ2-2

CDR3nt: TGTGCCACCAGCTTAGGGGTAGCGAACACCGGGGAGCTGTTTTTT
CDR3aa: CATSLGVANTGELFF
v_gene: TRBV15
abundance: many
d_gene: .
len: 15
j_gene: TRBJ2-2

CDR3nt: TGCGCCAGCAGCCAAGAGAGGGGGCTGGGCACTGAAGCTTTCTTT
CDR3aa: CASSQERGLGTEAFF
v_gene: TRBV4-3
abundance: .
d_gene: TRBD1
len: 15
j_gene: TRBJ1-1

CDR3nt: TGTGCCAGCAGGCTCCAGACAGGTGCTGGAAACACCATATATTTT
CDR3aa: CASRLQTGAGNTIYF
v_gene: TRBV6-1
abundance: many
d_gene: .
len: 15
j_gene: TRBJ1-3

CDR3nt: TGTGCCAGCAGCCTAACGCCTAGCACAGATACGCAGTATTTT
CDR3aa: CASSLTPSTDTQYF
v_gene: TRBV7-3
abundance: .
d_gene: .
len: 14
j_gene: TRBJ2-3

CDR3nt: TGCAGCGCAGGACAGGGTGTGGTGGGTGGCTACACCTTC
CDR3aa: CSAGQGVVGGYTF
v_gene: TRBV29-1
abundance: many
d_gene: TRBD1
len: 13
j_gene: TRBJ1-2

CDR3nt: TGTGCCAGCAGCGTGTCGGGGTTTCCCTACGAGCAGTACTTC
CDR3aa: CASSVSGFPYEQYF
v_gene: TRBV9
abundance: many
d_gene: .
len: 14
j_gene: TRBJ2-7

CDR3nt: TGTGCCAGCAGCCAAGATCGGAAGACAGGGCGATCCTACGAGCAGTACTTC
CDR3aa: CASSQDRKTGRSYEQYF
v_gene: TRBV14
abundance: .
d_gene: TRBD1
len: 17
j_gene: TRBJ2-7

CDR3nt: TGCAGTGCTAGAGCTTGGGGGCGTAGGGAAAAACTGTTTTTT
CDR3aa: CSARAWGRREKLFF
v_gene: TRBV20-1
abundance: many
d_gene: .
len: 14
j_gene: TRBJ1-4

CDR3nt: TGCAGCGTTGAAGAGAGCGGTTACGAGCAGTACTTC
CDR3aa: CSVEESGYEQYF
v_gene: TRBV29-1
abundance: many
d_gene: .
len: 12
j_gene: TRBJ2-7

CDR3nt: TGTGCCAGCAACTTGGGACAGGGCTATCGATCACCCCTCCACTTT
CDR3aa: CASNLGQGYRSPLHF
v_gene: TRBV28
abundance: many
d_gene: TRBD1
len: 15
j_gene: TRBJ1-6

CDR3nt: TGTGCCAGCTCACCTGAGGAGACCCAGTACTTC
CDR3aa: CASSPEETQYF
v_gene: TRBV18
abundance: many
d_gene: .
len: 11
j_gene: TRBJ2-5

CDR3nt: TGTGCCAGCAGTGAATGGGATGAGCAGTTCTTC
CDR3aa: CASSEWDEQFF
v_gene: TRBV2
abundance: .
d_gene: .
len: 11
j_gene: TRBJ2-1

CDR3nt: TGCGCCAGCAGCTTCGGCAGAAATAATGAAAAACTGTTTTTT
CDR3aa: CASSFGRNNEKLFF
v_gene: TRBV5-1
abundance: many
d_gene: .
len: 14
j_gene: TRBJ1-4

CDR3nt: TGTGCCAGCAGCCACGCGGACAGGGTCGGGGATGGCTACACCTTC
CDR3aa: CASSHADRVGDGYTF
v_gene: TRBV4-2
abundance: many
d_gene: TRBD1
len: 15
j_gene: TRBJ1-2

CDR3nt: TGTGCCAGCTCACCGCCGGGGGGACAGGGCCTGCAGTATTTT
CDR3aa: CASSPPGGQGLQYF
v_gene: TRBV18
abundance: .
d_gene: TRBD1
len: 14
j_gene: TRBJ2-3

CDR3nt: TGTGCCAGCAGCTTAGCAGGGCAGGGGACCTACGAGCAGTACTTC
CDR3aa: CASSLAGQGTYEQYF
v_gene: TRBV7-2
abundance: many
d_gene: .
len: 15
j_gene: TRBJ2-7

CDR3nt: TGTGCCAGCAGTTACGGAGAGGGGGTCACTGAAGCTTTCTTT
CDR3aa: CASSYGEGVTEAFF
v_gene: TRBV6-5
abundance: many
d_gene: .
len: 14
j_gene: TRBJ1-1

CDR3nt: TGCAGTGCTAGACTTAGCGGGAGCACCGACGAGCAGTACTTC
CDR3aa: CSARLSGSTDEQYF
v_gene: TRBV20-1
abundance: many
d_gene: TRBD2
len: 14
j_gene: TRBJ2-7

CDR3nt: TGCAGCGTTGAGGATGGGACAGGGCTCCCTGAACTCTATGGCTACACCTTC
CDR3aa: CSVEDGTGLPELYGYTF
v_gene: TRBV29-1
abundance: many
d_gene: TRBD1
len: 17
j_gene: TRBJ1-2

CDR3nt: TGTGCCAGGGACAGGGGAAATAGCGGGGGCCAAGAGACCCAGTACTTC
CDR3aa: CARDRGNSGGQETQYF
v_gene: TRBV30
abundance: few
d_gene: .
len: 16
j_gene: TRBJ2-5

CDR3nt: TGCGCCAGCAGTCCCGAGGACAGGCGACCCTACGAGCAGTACTTC
CDR3aa: CASSPEDRRPYEQYF
v_gene: TRBV23-1
abundance: .
d_gene: TRBD1
len: 15
j_gene: TRBJ2-7

CDR3nt: TGTGCCAGCAGCTACCTGACAGGGGCGCTCTCTGGGGCCAACGTCCTGACTTTC
CDR3aa: CASSYLTGALSGANVLTF
v_gene: TRBV5-5
abundance: many
d_gene: TRBD1
len: 18
j_gene: TRBJ2-6

CDR3nt: TGTGCCAGCAGCTTAGTTTATGGGGGTGGAACTGAAGCTTTCTTT
CDR3aa: CASSLVYGGGTEAFF
v_gene: TRBV7-2
abundance: many
d_gene: .
len: 15
j_gene: TRBJ1-1

CDR3nt: TGTGCCAGCAGCTTAGCCGGACAGAGGGGCTCCGAGCAGTACTTC
CDR3aa: CASSLAGQRGSEQYF
v_gene: TRBV7-9
abundance: .
d_gene: .
len: 15
j_gene: TRBJ2-7

CDR3nt: TGCAGTGGCCCCCGGGCTCCGGCTGAAGCTTTCTTT
CDR3aa: CSGPRAPAEAFF
v_gene: TRBV20-1
abundance: .
d_gene: .
len: 12
j_gene: TRBJ1-1

CDR3nt: TGTGCCAGCAGTTTCCGGGACAGCAATGAGCAGTTCTTC
CDR3aa: CASSFRDSNEQFF
v_gene: TRBV12-3/TRBV12-4
abundance: many
d_gene: TRBD1
len: 13
j_gene: TRBJ2-1